The sequence of this T cell receptor beta chain was determined in a study of blood T cell repertoires in COVID-19. This clone was recorded a few times. Profiling relied on immunoSEQ multiplex PCR, and the TCRdb table lists in-frame clones only, not all of them. The data show tens of thousands of clones, with about 85% seen just once and roughly 9.8% held by the top ten. Germline V gene sequence: CDR1 SGHDN, CDR2 FVKESK. The CDR3 is made up of 13 amino acids. The ends were cut back, 1 base at V and 6 bases at J, with 10 bases in the middle. The V gene is TRBV14, the J gene TRBJ2-7; D is perhaps TRBD1 (5 bases). This clonotype was sampled from a man in his 60s with COVID-19, enrolled during active disease. The specimen sequenced was peripheral blood. The CDR3 nucleotides are TGTGCCAGCAGCCAAGCGTGGGGCGGCGAGCAGTACTTC. Its translation is CASSQAWGGEQYF.